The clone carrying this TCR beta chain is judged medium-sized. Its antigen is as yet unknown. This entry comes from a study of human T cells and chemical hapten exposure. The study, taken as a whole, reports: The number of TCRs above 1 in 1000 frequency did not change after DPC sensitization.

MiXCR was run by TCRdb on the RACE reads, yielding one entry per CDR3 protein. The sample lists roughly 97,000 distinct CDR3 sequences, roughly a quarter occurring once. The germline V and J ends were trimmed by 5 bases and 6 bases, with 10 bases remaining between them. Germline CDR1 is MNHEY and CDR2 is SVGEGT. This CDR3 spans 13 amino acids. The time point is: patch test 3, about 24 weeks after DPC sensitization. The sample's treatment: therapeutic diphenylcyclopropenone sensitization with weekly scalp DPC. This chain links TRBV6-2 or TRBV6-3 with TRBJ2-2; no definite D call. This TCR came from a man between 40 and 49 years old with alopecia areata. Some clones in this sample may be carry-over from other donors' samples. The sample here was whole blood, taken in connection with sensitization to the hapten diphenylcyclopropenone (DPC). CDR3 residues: CASSGNYAGELFF. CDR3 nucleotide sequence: TGTGCCAGCAGTGGGAACTACGCCGGGGAGCTGTTTTTT.